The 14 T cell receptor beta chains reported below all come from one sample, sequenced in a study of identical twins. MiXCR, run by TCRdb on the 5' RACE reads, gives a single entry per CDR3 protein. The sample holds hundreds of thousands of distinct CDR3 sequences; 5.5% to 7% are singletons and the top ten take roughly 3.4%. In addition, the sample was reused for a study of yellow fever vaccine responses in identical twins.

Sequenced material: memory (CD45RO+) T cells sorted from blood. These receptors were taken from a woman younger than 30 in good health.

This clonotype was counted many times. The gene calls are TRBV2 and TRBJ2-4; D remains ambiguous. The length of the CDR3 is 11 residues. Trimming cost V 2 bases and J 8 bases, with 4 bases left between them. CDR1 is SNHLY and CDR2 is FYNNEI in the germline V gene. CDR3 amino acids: CASSERDIQYF. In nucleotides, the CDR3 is TGTGCCAGCAGTGAAAGGGACATTCAGTACTTC.

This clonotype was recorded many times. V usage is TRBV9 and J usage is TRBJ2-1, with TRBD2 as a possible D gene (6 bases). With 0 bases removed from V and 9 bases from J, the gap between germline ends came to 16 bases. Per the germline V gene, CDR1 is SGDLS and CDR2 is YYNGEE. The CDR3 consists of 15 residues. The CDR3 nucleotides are TGTGCCAGCAGCGTAGGGACTACCTATACAAGTGAGCAGTTCTTC. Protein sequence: CASSVGTTYTSEQFF.

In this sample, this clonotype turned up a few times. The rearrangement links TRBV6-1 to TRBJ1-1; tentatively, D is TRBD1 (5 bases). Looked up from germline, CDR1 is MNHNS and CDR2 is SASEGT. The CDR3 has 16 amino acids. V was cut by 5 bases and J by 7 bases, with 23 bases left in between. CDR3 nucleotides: TGTGCCAGCAGTAATGGGCGGGCAGGAAGGGGTTTTGAAGCTTTCTTT. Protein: CASSNGRAGRGFEAFF.

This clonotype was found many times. Here the CDR3 DNA reads TGCGCCAGCAGGGGCTCTGGGGCCAACGTCCTGACTTTC. Translation: CASRGSGANVLTF. This chain joins TRBV4-1 and TRBJ2-6; D unresolved. This CDR3 is 13 amino acids long. Germline V gives CDR1 MGHRA, CDR2 YSYEKL. Trimming removed 6 bases from V and 0 bases from J, with 3 bases in between.

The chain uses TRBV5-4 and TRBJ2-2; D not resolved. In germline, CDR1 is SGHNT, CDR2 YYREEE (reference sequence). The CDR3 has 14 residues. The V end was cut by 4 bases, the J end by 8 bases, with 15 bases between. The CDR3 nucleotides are TGTGCCAGCAGCGACGGATCCCCCCCTGGGGAGCTGTTTTTT. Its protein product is CASSDGSPPGELFF. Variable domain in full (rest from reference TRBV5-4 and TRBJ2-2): ETGVTQSPTHLIKTRGQQVTLRCSSQSGHNTVSWYQQALGQGPQFIFQYYREEENGRGNFPPRFSGLQFPNYSSELNVNALELDDSALYLCASSDGSPPGELFFGEGSRLTVL.

CDR3 bases: TGTGCCAGCTCCCAGGGACTAGTCTCCTACAATGAGCAGTTCTTC. It specifies CASSQGLVSYNEQFF. J is TRBJ2-1 and V is TRBV18; 8 bases match TRBD2. Unmatched junction bases numbered 4, after V lost 6 bases and J lost 0 bases. The CDR3 has 15 residues. Germline V gene data show CDR1 as KGHSH and CDR2 as LQKENI.

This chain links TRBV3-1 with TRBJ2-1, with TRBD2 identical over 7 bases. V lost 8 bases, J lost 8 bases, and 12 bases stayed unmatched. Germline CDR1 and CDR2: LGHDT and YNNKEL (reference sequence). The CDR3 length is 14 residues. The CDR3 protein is CASRGSGVGYEQFF. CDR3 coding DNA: TGTGCCAGCCGGGGCAGCGGGGTCGGGTATGAGCAGTTCTTC.

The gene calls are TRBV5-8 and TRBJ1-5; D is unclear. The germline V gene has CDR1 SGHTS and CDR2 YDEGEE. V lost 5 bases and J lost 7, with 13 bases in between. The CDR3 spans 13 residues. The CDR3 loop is CASRAPMHQPQHF. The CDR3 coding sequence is TGTGCCAGCAGGGCCCCGATGCACCAGCCCCAGCATTTT.

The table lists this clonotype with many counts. The CDR3 sequence is CAIGQAQGGTEAFF. DNA of the CDR3: TGTGCCATCGGCCAAGCTCAGGGAGGGACTGAAGCTTTCTTT. The chain joins TRBV10-3 to TRBJ1-1, with D perhaps TRBD1 (5 bases). The V gene's germline CDR1 is ENHRY and CDR2 SYGVKD. This CDR3 comprises 14 residues. Trimming shortened V by 8 bases and J by 5 bases, and 18 bases separated the two germline ends.

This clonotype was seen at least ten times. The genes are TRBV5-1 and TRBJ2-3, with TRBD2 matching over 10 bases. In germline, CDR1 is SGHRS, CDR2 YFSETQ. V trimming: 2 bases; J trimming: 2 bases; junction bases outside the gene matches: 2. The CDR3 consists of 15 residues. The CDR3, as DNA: TGCGCCAGCAGCTTTAGCGGGGGGACCACAGATACGCAGTATTTT. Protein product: CASSFSGGTTDTQYF.

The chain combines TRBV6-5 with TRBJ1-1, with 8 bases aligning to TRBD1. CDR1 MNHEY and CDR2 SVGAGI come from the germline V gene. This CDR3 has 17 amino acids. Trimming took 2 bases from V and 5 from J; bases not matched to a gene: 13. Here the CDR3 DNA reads TGTGCCAGCAGTTACACGCGGGTCAGGGGGCGAGGGACTGAAGCTTTCTTT. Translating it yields CASSYTRVRGRGTEAFF.

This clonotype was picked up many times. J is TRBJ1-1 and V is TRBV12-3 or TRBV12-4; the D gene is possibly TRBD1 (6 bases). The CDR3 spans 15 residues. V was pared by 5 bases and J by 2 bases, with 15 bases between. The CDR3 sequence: CASSILGGLNTEAFF. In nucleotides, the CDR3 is TGTGCCAGCAGTATTCTCGGGGGCTTAAACACTGAAGCTTTCTTT.

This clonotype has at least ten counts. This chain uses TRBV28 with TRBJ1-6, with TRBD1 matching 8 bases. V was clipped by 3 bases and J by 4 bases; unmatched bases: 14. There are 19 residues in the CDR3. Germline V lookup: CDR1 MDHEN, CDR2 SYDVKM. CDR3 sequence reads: CASSFFLTGTGFYNSPLHF. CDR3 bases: TGTGCCAGCAGTTTCTTCCTCACCGGGACAGGATTTTATAATTCACCCCTCCACTTT.

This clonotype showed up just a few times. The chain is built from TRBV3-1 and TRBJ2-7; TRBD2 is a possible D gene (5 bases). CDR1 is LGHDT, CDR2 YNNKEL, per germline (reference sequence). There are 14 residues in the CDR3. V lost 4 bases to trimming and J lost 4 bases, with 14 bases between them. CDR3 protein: CASSLSAAPYEQYV. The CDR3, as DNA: TGTGCCAGCAGCCTCTCAGCGGCACCTTACGAGCAGTACGTC.